The T cell receptor (beta chain) under discussion was sequenced for a study of immune evolution from preneoplasia to lung adenocarcinoma. Study results and caveats: Later-stage lesions appeared to have more T cells, more diversity, less clonality.

This clone was picked up a small number of times. The antigen remains unidentified. Germline loops: CDR1 SGHRS, CDR2 YFSETQ. With 2 bases removed from V and 3 bases from J, the gap between germline ends came to 9 bases. The CDR3 is made up of 13 amino acids. Each case's diagnosis was confirmed by two pathologists on H&E. Macro-dissection enriched premalignant or tumor cells before nucleic acid extraction. Clones were sequenced by immunoSEQ multiplex PCR, and TCRdb holds only the in-frame ones, with some missing. The data hold about 40,000 clones, with 74% observed a single time. The chain joins TRBV5-1 to TRBJ2-7; D not certain. The receptor's source is a person aged 55 to 69 with lung adenocarcinoma. Material: FFPE invasive lung adenocarcinoma tissue. The DNA of the CDR3 is TGCGCCAGCAGCTTCTCGGGTAACTACGAGCAGTACTTC. Amino acid sequence: CASSFSGNYEQYF.